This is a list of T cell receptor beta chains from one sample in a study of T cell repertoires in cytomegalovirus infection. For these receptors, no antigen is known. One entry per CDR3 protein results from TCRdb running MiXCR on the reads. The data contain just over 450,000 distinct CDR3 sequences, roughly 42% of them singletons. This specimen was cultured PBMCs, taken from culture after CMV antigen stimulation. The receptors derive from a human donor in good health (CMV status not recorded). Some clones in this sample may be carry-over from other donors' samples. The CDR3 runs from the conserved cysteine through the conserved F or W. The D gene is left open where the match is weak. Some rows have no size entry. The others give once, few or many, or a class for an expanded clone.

TGCAGCGTTGAGCTGAGCTTAGGCTCCTACAATGAGCAGTTCTTC,CSVELSLGSYNEQFF,TRBJ2-1,.,TRBV29-1,.
TGTGCCAGCGGTAAAGACCGCTCCTACGAGCAGTACTTC,CASGKDRSYEQYF,TRBJ2-7,.,TRBV2,.
TGTGCCAGCAGCTTGGCCGCTAGCCTTAGGGAGACCCAGTACTTC,CASSLAASLRETQYF,TRBJ2-5,.,TRBV5-6,.
TGTGCCAGCAGCTTATACCCAAGGGGGGACAGGTCCTACGAGCAGTACTTC,CASSLYPRGDRSYEQYF,TRBJ2-7,TRBD1,TRBV7-8,few
TGTGCCAGCAGCTTGGTTAGCGGGGGGTGGGATACGCAGTATTTT,CASSLVSGGWDTQYF,TRBJ2-3,TRBD2,TRBV7-2,many
TGTGCCAGCAGCGGCCGGGGGAGGCTGGAGAATGAGCAGTTCTTC,CASSGRGRLENEQFF,TRBJ2-1,.,TRBV7-4,few
TGTGCCAGCAGTACCCGAAGGGGGGGTAATGAAAAACTGTTTTTT,CASSTRRGGNEKLFF,TRBJ1-4,.,TRBV6-1,.
TGTGCCAGCATCGCCAAGGGGACAGGGGGTCTTGAGCAGTTCTTC,CASIAKGTGGLEQFF,TRBJ2-1,TRBD1,TRBV7-2,.
TGTGCCAGCAGCCAAGAGGGCGGAACTAGGTACTTC,CASSQEGGTRYF,TRBJ2-7,.,TRBV14,.
TGCGCCAGCAGCGAACGGATGAACACTGAAGCTTTCTTT,CASSERMNTEAFF,TRBJ1-1,.,TRBV4-1,.
TGTGCCAGCAGCCCCGTGGTATCGGGAGGAGGGGAGACCCAGTACTTC,CASSPVVSGGGETQYF,TRBJ2-5,TRBD2,TRBV7-2,many
TGTGCCAGCAGCATATCGGGACAGGGGTATGGCTACACCTTC,CASSISGQGYGYTF,TRBJ1-2,TRBD1,TRBV7-2,.
TGTGCCAGCAGTCCAATCGCCGGGGGGGGGTACGCTTTCTTT,CASSPIAGGGYAFF,TRBJ1-1,.,TRBV12-3/TRBV12-4,.
TGTGCCAGCAGTTTAGGCCGGGGGGGGTCCACCGGGGAGCTGTTTTTT,CASSLGRGGSTGELFF,TRBJ2-2,TRBD2,TRBV7-2,.
TGTGCCAGCAGCTTAGGGAATGGGGGCGGAAACACCATATATTTT,CASSLGNGGGNTIYF,TRBJ1-3,.,TRBV7-6,many
TGTGCCATCAAGTCGGACGGGGCGGGGGGGCCCAACAATGAGCAGTTCTTC,CAIKSDGAGGPNNEQFF,TRBJ2-1,TRBD2,TRBV10-3,.
TGTGCCAGCAGCGGGCCGGGACTAGCGGGAGCGTTCGACTACAATGAGCAGTTCTTC,CASSGPGLAGAFDYNEQFF,TRBJ2-1,TRBD2,TRBV7-2,.
TGTGCCAGCAGCCGAGGAGCGGGGGGGGCATACGAGCAGTACTTC,CASSRGAGGAYEQYF,TRBJ2-7,TRBD2,TRBV7-2,.
TGTGCCAGCAGGGACGCCACCACAGACCCCTGGGGGAATGAGCAGTTCTTC,CASRDATTDPWGNEQFF,TRBJ2-1,.,TRBV7-2,.
TGTGCCAGTGATAAACAGAATGAAGCTTTCTTT,CASDKQNEAFF,TRBJ1-1,.,TRBV19,.
TGTGCCAGCAGCTTAGGCAACAGGGATGGGGGTCAGCCCCAGCATTTT,CASSLGNRDGGQPQHF,TRBJ1-5,.,TRBV7-2,.